This T cell receptor beta chain was recovered during a study of glioma-infiltrating T cells after dendritic cell vaccination. This clone was seen a handful of times. Germline CDR1 is MNHEY and CDR2 is SMNVEV (reference sequence). With 2 bases clipped from V and 4 bases from J, the junction kept 6 bases outside the gene matches. The CDR3 spans 15 residues. All glioblastoma patients lacked an isocitrate dehydrogenase mutation. Blood PBMC samples: pre-vaccination, two weeks post third vaccination, and at tumor progression. Assay used: immunoSEQ multiplex PCR; TCRdb lists only in-frame clones, some missing. In the table there are roughly 82,000 clones, around 90% of which are singletons.

The gene calls are TRBV27 and TRBJ1-2, with 8 bases aligning to TRBD1. Specimen: blood, collected before dendritic cell vaccination. This clonotype originated in a human donor with glioblastoma. In DNA form, the CDR3 reads TGTGCCAGCAGTTTAGCAGGGGGCAACGTCTATGGCTACACCTTC. Amino acids: CASSLAGGNVYGYTF.